Shown below are 15 T cell receptor beta chains from a single sample sequenced in a study of T cells in Graves' hyperthyroidism and ophthalmopathy. RNA transcripts served as the template for amplifying TCR beta CDR3 regions. The HTBI primer set served for first-round RT-PCR of the TCR CDR3. TCRdb reprocessed the multiplex PCR reads via MiXCR and lists one record per CDR3 protein. The sample yields more than 600,000 distinct CDR3 sequences, roughly 15% seen once. Material for sequencing was blood. The source is a man between 18 and 35 years old with Graves' hyperthyroidism.

This clonotype was counted many times. Compared with germline, one end of the junction differs, possibly owing to a read error. The chain carries TRBV5-1 and TRBJ2-2, with D hard to call. The CDR3 runs to 13 residues. Germline values: CDR1 SGHRS, CDR2 YFSETQ. Written as DNA, the CDR3 is TGTGCCAGCAGCTTGGCTCACACCGGGGAGCTGTTTTTT. Translating gives CASSLAHTGELFF.

As regards this clonotype: A junction end diverges from the germline sequence, so it may reflect a read error. The rearrangement uses TRBV7-9 and TRBJ2-2; tentatively, D is TRBD2 (5 bases). This CDR3 is 11 amino acids long. Germline CDR1 and CDR2: SEHNR and FQNEAQ (reference sequence). CDR3 sequence: CASSRTGEPFF. CDR3 nucleotides: TGTGCCAGCAGCAGAACCGGGGAGCCGTTTTTT.

This sequence joins TRBV12-3 or TRBV12-4 and TRBJ2-2; D is ambiguous. V was clipped by 7 bases and J by 0 bases, with 9 bases between them. This CDR3 has 14 residues. The CDR3 loop reads CASKTEANTGELFF. The CDR3 nucleotides are TGTGCCAGCAAGACCGAGGCGAACACCGGGGAGCTGTTTTTT.

V gene TRBV5-1 combines with J gene TRBJ2-6, with TRBD2 as a possible D gene (5 bases). This CDR3 contains 16 residues. Germline-derived CDR1 and CDR2 are SGHRS and YFSETQ. V shed 1 base and J shed 0 bases, with 8 bases lying between them. This CDR3 reads CASSLIGSSGANVLTF. The CDR3 region has the DNA TGCGCCAGCAGCTTGATAGGGAGCTCTGGGGCCAACGTCCTGACTTTC.

This clonotype occurred many times. The chain has TRBV12-3 or TRBV12-4 and TRBJ2-6, with 12 bases that match TRBD2. Germline trimming cut 5 bases from V and 4 bases from J; bases unmatched to any gene: 9. This CDR3 spans 18 amino acids. The CDR3 is CASSPTSGGPTGANVLTF. The CDR3 DNA follows: TGTGCCAGCAGTCCGACTAGCGGGGGCCCCACAGGGGCCAACGTCCTGACTTTC.

This clonotype was recorded a few times. The gene calls are TRBV6-1 and TRBJ2-2, with TRBD1 matching over 7 bases. CDR3 length: 15 amino acids. Germline-derived CDR1 and CDR2 are MNHNS and SASEGT. V lost 6 bases, J lost 0 bases, and 4 bases stayed unmatched. Here the CDR3 DNA reads TGTGCCAGCAGGACGGGACAGCCGAACACCGGGGAGCTGTTTTTT. Its translation is CASRTGQPNTGELFF.

This clonotype was detected only a few times. The J gene is TRBJ2-1, the V gene TRBV24-1; 10 bases map to TRBD2. Unmatched junction bases numbered 5, after V lost 4 bases and J lost 6 bases. CDR1 KGHDR and CDR2 SFDVKD come from the germline V gene. This CDR3 region has 15 residues. For the CDR3, the DNA is TGTGCCACCAGTGACGGACTAGCGGCGATCAATGAGCAGTTCTTC. Protein product: CATSDGLAAINEQFF.

This clonotype has only a few counts. J is TRBJ1-6 and V is TRBV6-2 or TRBV6-3; D gene ambiguous. CDR3 length: 13 amino acids. Germline V gene lookup returns CDR1 MNHEY and CDR2 SVGEGT. The V end lost 8 bases, the J end lost 9 bases, and 14 bases lay between the germline ends. The CDR3 sequence is CASGASLISPLHF. The CDR3 region has the DNA TGTGCCAGCGGAGCCAGCCTTATTTCACCCCTCCACTTT.

A few counts support this clonotype. The chain combines TRBV2 with TRBJ1-1; D is possibly TRBD1 (6 bases). This CDR3 comprises 12 residues. CDR1 and CDR2 from the germline V gene are SNHLY and FYNNEI. Trimming pared 7 bases from V and 3 bases from J, leaving 9 bases between. The CDR3 nucleotides read TGTGCCAGCAAAACAGGGTACACTGAAGCTTTCTTT. Translation: CASKTGYTEAFF.

Points on this clonotype: The junction shows a germline mismatch at one end, possibly a read error. V is TRBV7-9 and J is TRBJ2-7, with 9 bases lining up with TRBD1. The CDR3 has 15 residues. Germline values: CDR1 SEHNR, CDR2 FQNEAQ (reference sequence). The CDR3 here is CASSGPGQGTYERYF. The CDR3 nucleotides are TGTGCCAGCAGCGGGCCGGGACAGGGAACTTACGAGCGGTACTTC. Filled out from reference TRBV7-9 and TRBJ2-7, the complete variable domain reads DTGVSQNPRHKITKRGQNVTFRCDPISEHNRLYWYRQTLGQGPEFLTYFQNEAQLEKSRLLSDRFSAERPKGSFSTLEIQRTEQGDSAMYLCASSGPGQGTYERYFGPGTRLTVT.

This chain uses TRBV7-9 with TRBJ2-7; TRBD2 might be the D (5 bases). This CDR3 has 12 amino acids. Germline lookup yields CDR1 SEHNR and CDR2 FQNEAQ (reference sequence). V lost 3 bases and J 5 bases, leaving 8 bases between the germline ends. As DNA, the CDR3 is TGTGCCAGCAGCTTCCGGGAAGACGAGCAGTACTTC. This translates into CASSFREDEQYF. The variable domain in full, with the rest retrieved from reference TRBV7-9 and TRBJ2-7, is DTGVSQNPRHKITKRGQNVTFRCDPISEHNRLYWYRQTLGQGPEFLTYFQNEAQLEKSRLLSDRFSAERPKGSFSTLEIQRTEQGDSAMYLCASSFREDEQYFGPGTRLTVT.

This clonotype was seen at least ten times. An end of the junction differs from the germline gene, which may be a read error. This chain links TRBV7-2 with TRBJ2-1, with 8 bases matching TRBD2. The germline CDR1 and CDR2 sequences are SGHTA and FQGNSA. The CDR3 has 14 amino acids. CDR3 in amino acids: CASSARTSRTEQFF. Written as DNA, the CDR3 is TGTGCCAGCAGCGCCCGGACTAGCAGAACTGAGCAATTCTTC.

Many counts were recorded for this clonotype. V usage is TRBV6-5 and J usage is TRBJ1-1, with TRBD1 identical over 9 bases. Losses at the gene ends were 1 base for V and 1 base for J; bases not matched to a gene: 4. This CDR3 comprises 16 residues. The germline CDR1 and CDR2 sequences are MNHEY and SVGAGI. CDR3 sequence: CASSYLNRGPNTEAFF. CDR3 coding DNA: TGTGCCAGCAGTTACTTAAACAGGGGGCCGAACACTGAAGCTTTCTTT.

CDR3: CSASPHRPTDTQYF. CDR3 nucleotides: TGCAGCGCAAGCCCTCACCGCCCAACGGATACGCAGTATTTT. The rearrangement links TRBV29-1 to TRBJ2-3; D is undetermined. Trimming took 7 bases from V and 6 from J, leaving 20 bases between them. The CDR3 is 14 residues long. CDR1 SQVTM and CDR2 ANQGSEA come from the germline V gene.

This clonotype was found many times. The chain couples TRBV27 to TRBJ2-3; no clear D. The V end was cut by 3 bases, the J end by 0 bases, with 10 bases between. Germline V CDR1 and CDR2: MNHEY, SMNVEV (reference sequence). The CDR3 contains 15 residues. The CDR3 protein is CASSLWQDSTDTQYF. The DNA of the CDR3 is TGTGCCAGCAGTTTGTGGCAGGATAGCACAGATACGCAGTATTTT.